These 32 T cell receptor beta chains were all obtained from the same sample, sequenced in a study of spatial heterogeneity in lung cancer (dated by TCRdb to between 2017 and 2020). The method was 5' RACE. The sequencer listed for this sample is NextSeq 500. TCRdb passed the public sequencing reads through fastp at Q25 and MiXCR, retaining productive beta sequences. A single entry per CDR3 protein holds the most common genes and DNA from its merged rows. Recorded for this sample are about 2,900 distinct CDR3 sequences; about 7.3% of them occurred a single time. Approximately 16% of the sample is in the top ten clones. Reading the label with the study, this specimen's time point is: sample taken at primary tumor resection. The specimen comprised normal lung tissue next to the tumor, sampled at surgery. The origin of the receptors is a male donor with early-stage non-small cell lung cancer.

This clonotype is labeled as medium-sized. The chain joins TRBV7-8 to TRBJ1-5; possibly TRBD1 for D (6 bases). The germline V gene encodes CDR1 SGHVS and CDR2 FQNEAQ. This CDR3 has 15 residues. Deletions cut 6 bases from V and 1 base from J, with 13 bases between. The CDR3 protein is CASRLGGQSNQPQHF. The CDR3, as DNA: TGTGCCAGCAGGTTGGGGGGGCAGAGCAATCAGCCCCAGCATTTT.

This clonotype is medium-sized. The rearrangement links TRBV30 to TRBJ2-2; 7 bases align to TRBD2. CDR3 size: 15 residues. CDR1 is GTSNPN and CDR2 is SVGIG in the germline V gene (reference sequence). The J segment lost 3 bases and the V segment lost 2 bases, leaving 6 bases of the junction unmatched. DNA of the CDR3: TGTGCCTGGAGTAGGGAGGGGTTGGACACCGGGGAGCTGTTTTTT. It encodes CAWSREGLDTGELFF. Drawing the rest from reference TRBV30 and TRBJ2-2, the complete variable domain is SQTIHQWPATLVQPVGSPLSLECTVEGTSNPNLYWYRQAAGRGLQLLFYSVGIGQISSEVPQNLSASRPQDRQFILSSKKLLLSDSGFYLCAWSREGLDTGELFFGEGSRLTVL.

This clonotype was detected once. This chain uses TRBV20-1 with TRBJ2-7, with D unresolved. Germline CDR1 and CDR2: DFQATT and SNEGSKA (reference sequence). The CDR3 spans 14 residues. The V end lost 3 bases, the J end lost 0 bases, and 12 bases lay between the germline ends. The CDR3 loop reads CSASLDVISYEQYF. For the CDR3, the DNA is TGCAGTGCTAGCTTAGATGTAATCTCCTACGAGCAGTACTTC.

By frequency in the sample, this clonotype is medium-sized. V is TRBV6-1 and J is TRBJ1-1, with D hard to call. Germline CDR1 reads MNHNS; CDR2 reads SASEGT. The CDR3 sequence is 13 residues long. V shed 7 bases and J shed 1 base, with 10 bases lying between them. The CDR3 loop is CASKETPNTEAFF. In DNA form, the CDR3 reads TGTGCCAGCAAAGAGACACCGAACACTGAAGCTTTCTTT.

This clonotype is classed as medium-sized (0.01 to 0.1%). This chain links TRBV28 with TRBJ1-5; D call uncertain. The CDR3 extends over 12 amino acids. Deletions cut 1 base from V and 10 bases from J, with 8 bases between. The germline CDR1 and CDR2 sequences are MDHEN and SYDVKM. Written as DNA, the CDR3 is TGTGCCAGCAGTTTATCCGTATTACCCCAGCATTTT. Translated, it gives CASSLSVLPQHF.

This clonotype was observed at least ten times. V gene TRBV6-1 combines with J gene TRBJ2-5; no definite D call. The CDR3 totals 12 residues. The germline CDR1 and CDR2 sequences are MNHNS and SASEGT. Trimming pared 1 base from V and 7 bases from J, leaving 7 bases between. This chain's CDR3 is CASSEGRVTQYF. CDR3 DNA sequence: TGTGCCAGCAGTGAAGGGAGAGTGACCCAGTACTTC.

Judged by abundance, this clonotype is medium-sized. CDR3 bases: TGCAGCTGTGGTGGGGTCCGGGCCACAAGCACAGATACGCAGTATTTT. Amino acid sequence: CSCGGVRATSTDTQYF. V is TRBV29-1 and J is TRBJ2-3; D gene unclear. The length of the CDR3 is 16 residues. V lost 8 bases to trimming and J lost 0 bases, with 21 bases between them. CDR1 and CDR2 (germline): SQVTM, ANQGSEA.

The chain couples TRBV12-5 to TRBJ1-2; D is uncertain. Germline V gives CDR1 LGHNT, CDR2 FRNRAP. Deletions cut 5 bases from V and 3 bases from J, with 16 bases between. The CDR3 runs 15 residues. The CDR3 region has the DNA TGTGCTAGTGGTCAAGACCCCTTTGGGTACTATGGCTACACCTTC. Its protein is CASGQDPFGYYGYTF.

This clonotype is medium-sized by share. This sequence joins TRBV7-8 and TRBJ2-2; D gene unclear. The CDR3 runs 15 residues. The V end was cut by 1 base, the J end by 2 bases, with 8 bases between. In germline, CDR1 is SGHVS, CDR2 FQNEAQ. CDR3 loop: CASSLVSVNTGELFF. The CDR3 coding sequence is TGTGCCAGCAGCTTAGTATCCGTTAACACCGGGGAGCTGTTTTTT.

This clonotype is medium-sized within its sample. The genes are TRBV4-2 and TRBJ2-3; D uncertain. The V end was cut by 3 bases, the J end by 0 bases, with 10 bases between. CDR1 is LGHNA, CDR2 YNFKEQ, per germline. There are 15 residues in the CDR3. CDR3 residues: CASSHRRASTDTQYF. The CDR3 nucleotides are TGTGCCAGCAGCCATAGACGGGCTAGCACAGATACGCAGTATTTT.

The J gene is TRBJ2-1, the V gene TRBV3-1; TRBD2 might be the D (7 bases). With 3 bases removed from V and 4 bases from J, the gap between germline ends came to 19 bases. The germline V gene encodes CDR1 LGHDT and CDR2 YNNKEL (reference sequence). There are 17 residues in the CDR3. CDR3 DNA: TGTGCCAGCAGCCAGGTCCCCGCGGCGGGGGCATACAATGAGCAGTTCTTC. This gives the protein CASSQVPAAGAYNEQFF.

In nucleotides, the CDR3 is TGTGCCAGCAGACTAGAGCCTGGGGCCAACGTCCTGACTTTC. Translated: CASRLEPGANVLTF. The rearrangement links TRBV6-1 to TRBJ2-6; tentatively, D is TRBD2 (5 bases). The CDR3 has 14 amino acids. CDR1 MNHNS and CDR2 SASEGT come from the germline V gene. V lost 6 bases to trimming and J lost 2 bases, with 8 bases between them.

This clonotype appeared many times. The chain is built from TRBV4-3 and TRBJ2-5; no clear D. The germline V and J ends were trimmed by 3 bases and 2 bases, with 7 bases remaining between them. Germline assignment: CDR1 LGHNA and CDR2 YSLEER. This CDR3 has 13 residues. CDR3 protein: CASSQGGQETQYF. DNA of the CDR3: TGCGCCAGCAGCCAGGGCGGACAAGAGACCCAGTACTTC.

The chain uses TRBV20-1 and TRBJ2-2; TRBD2 matches 13 bases. The CDR3 is 17 amino acids. V lost 6 bases and J lost 5; bases outside the gene matches: 12. Germline V gives CDR1 DFQATT, CDR2 SNEGSKA (reference sequence). The DNA for the CDR3 is TGCAGTGCCCTAAGGACTAGCGGGGGAGCGCGGACCGGGGAGCTGTTTTTT. It translates to CSALRTSGGARTGELFF.

In its sample, this clonotype ranks as large. This CDR3 reads CASSSEGLGTDTQYF. DNA of the CDR3: TGTGCCAGCAGCTCTGAAGGTCTGGGGACAGATACGCAGTATTTT. The chain joins TRBV7-3 to TRBJ2-3; no clear D. This CDR3 is 15 amino acids long. Germline V gene sequence: CDR1 SGHTA, CDR2 FQGTGA. V dropped 4 bases and J dropped 3 bases, with 14 bases sitting between them.

This clonotype is categorized as medium-sized. The chain has TRBV6-2 or TRBV6-3 and TRBJ2-3; 8 bases agree with TRBD2. The ends lost 5 bases at V and 2 bases at J; junction bases unmatched: 15. CDR3 length equals 18 residues. Germline V lookup: CDR1 MNHEY, CDR2 SVGEGT. The CDR3, as DNA: TGTGCCAGCAGTCGAAAGTGGCCTCAGCGGGGGACCACAGATACGCAGTATTTT. It encodes CASSRKWPQRGTTDTQYF.

This clonotype rates as medium-sized (0.01 to 0.1%). The chain combines TRBV20-1 with TRBJ2-7, with a weak D call TRBD2 (6 bases). V lost 3 bases, J lost 0 bases, and 9 bases lay in between. This CDR3 spans 13 amino acids. Germline lookup yields CDR1 DFQATT and CDR2 SNEGSKA (reference sequence). CDR3 coding DNA: TGCAGTGCTAGTGGGGGGTCCTCCTACGAGCAGTACTTC. Its translation is CSASGGSSYEQYF.

This clonotype was recorded a few times. The J gene is TRBJ1-5, the V gene TRBV12-5, with D uncertain. V lost 8 bases and J lost 5, with 16 bases in between. From germline, CDR1 is LGHNT and CDR2 FRNRAP. The length of the CDR3 is 14 residues. This chain's CDR3 is CASRSDGIDQPQHF. In DNA, the CDR3 is TGTGCTAGTCGGTCGGACGGGATTGATCAGCCCCAGCATTTT.

This clonotype is medium-sized within its sample. J is TRBJ2-1 and V is TRBV9; 11 bases agree with TRBD2. Germline lookup yields CDR1 SGDLS and CDR2 YYNGEE. This CDR3 is built from 17 residues. Losses at the gene ends were 0 bases for V and 7 bases for J; bases not matched to a gene: 9. CDR3: CASSVDPGTSGRNEQFF. In DNA form, the CDR3 reads TGTGCCAGCAGCGTAGATCCTGGGACTAGCGGACGAAATGAGCAGTTCTTC.

This clonotype was counted only a few times. This may stem from a read error, because a much larger clone lies one nucleotide away. The gene calls are TRBV28 and TRBJ2-6; D not certain. This CDR3 spans 13 amino acids. The germline V gene encodes CDR1 MDHEN and CDR2 SYDVKM. CDR3 nucleotides: TGTGTCAGCAGCAACTCTGGGGCCAACGTCCTGACTTTC. Translating gives CVSSNSGANVLTF.

This clonotype is medium-sized in the sample. CDR3 loop: CASSPGSYQETQYF. The CDR3 DNA reads TGTGCCAGCAGTCCGGGGTCCTACCAAGAGACCCAGTACTTC. V usage is TRBV28 and J usage is TRBJ2-5; a possible D gene is TRBD2 (5 bases). Germline V CDR1 and CDR2: MDHEN, SYDVKM. The CDR3 spans 14 residues. V was clipped by 5 bases and J by 0 bases, with 10 bases between them. The full variable domain, in which reference TRBV28 and TRBJ2-5 provide the parts outside the CDR3, is DVKVTQSSRYLVKRTGEKVFLECVQDMDHENMFWYRQDPGLGLRLIYFSYDVKMKEKGDIPEGYSVSREKKERFSLILESASTNQTSMYLCASSPGSYQETQYFGPGTRLLVL.

This clonotype was observed at least ten times. The chain links TRBV20-1 to TRBJ1-1; a weak D match, TRBD1 (5 bases). This CDR3 contains 13 residues. Deletions cut 0 bases from V and 5 bases from J, with 10 bases between. Per germline, CDR1 DFQATT and CDR2 SNEGSKA (reference sequence). CDR3 nucleotides: TGCAGTGCTAGAGATCGGGGCGGGACTGAAGCTTTCTTT. Protein: CSARDRGGTEAFF.

This clonotype is deemed medium-sized (0.01 to 0.1%). The chain joins TRBV5-4 to TRBJ2-2; 11 bases are shared with TRBD2. V was clipped by 2 bases and J by 6 bases; unmatched bases: 6. The V gene's germline CDR1 is SGHNT and CDR2 YYREEE (reference sequence). The CDR3 consists of 16 residues. CDR3 amino acids: CASSFTSGSLPGELFF. CDR3 bases: TGTGCCAGCAGCTTTACTAGCGGGAGTCTACCCGGGGAGCTGTTTTTT.

This rearrangement joins TRBV10-3 to TRBJ2-7; no clear D. The germline V gene has CDR1 ENHRY and CDR2 SYGVKD. The CDR3 covers 13 residues. V gave up 5 bases and J gave up 5 bases, with 13 bases separating them. The CDR3 loop is CAISSQVTDEQYF. CDR3 coding DNA: TGTGCCATCAGTTCGCAGGTCACCGACGAGCAGTACTTC.

This clonotype is labeled as medium-sized. The CDR3 DNA is TGTGCCAGCACCCTATTCACGACCGGGGAGCTGTTTTTT. Translation gives CASTLFTTGELFF. This sequence joins TRBV2 and TRBJ2-2; the D is unclear. Germline loops: CDR1 SNHLY, CDR2 FYNNEI. Trimming left V 7 bases short and J 5 bases short, with 11 bases between. The CDR3 has 13 amino acids.

This clonotype appeared many times. The chain employs TRBV7-2 and TRBJ1-2; D possibly corresponds to TRBD1 (5 bases). The CDR3 runs 14 residues. CDR1 SGHTA and CDR2 FQGNSA come from the germline V gene. V lost 5 bases to trimming and J lost 7 bases, with 17 bases between them. CDR3 in amino acids: CASSQLAGGAGYTF. Here the CDR3 DNA reads TGTGCCAGCAGCCAATTAGCGGGCGGGGCTGGCTACACCTTC.

This clonotype is classed as medium-sized (0.01 to 0.1%). The CDR3 sequence: CASSYDGTGPYGYTF. The CDR3 DNA follows: TGTGCCAGCAGTTACGACGGGACAGGGCCCTATGGCTACACCTTC. This chain connects TRBV6-2 or TRBV6-3 to TRBJ1-2, with 9 bases lining up with TRBD1. This CDR3 region has 15 residues. The trim removed 2 bases at V and 4 bases at J, leaving 5 bases unmatched. The germline gives CDR1 MNHEY, CDR2 SVGEGT.

The chain recombines TRBV5-1 with TRBJ2-2; a weak D match, TRBD2 (6 bases). The CDR3 covers 14 residues. The V gene lost 5 bases and the J gene lost 4 bases, with 12 bases spanning the gap. Looked up from germline, CDR1 is SGHRS and CDR2 is YFSETQ. The CDR3 DNA follows: TGCGCCAGCAGGGCGGGACTTTTCACCGGGGAGCTGTTTTTT. Protein sequence: CASRAGLFTGELFF. The entire variable domain, with the rest obtained from reference TRBV5-1 and TRBJ2-2, is as follows: KAGVTQTPRYLIKTRGQQVTLSCSPISGHRSVSWYQQTPGQGLQFLFEYFSETQRNKGNFPGRFSGRQFSNSRSEMNVSTLELGDSALYLCASRAGLFTGELFFGEGSRLTVL.

This clonotype was counted many times. The rearrangement joins TRBV11-2 to TRBJ1-2, with 8 bases aligning to TRBD1. The CDR3 totals 13 residues. V lost 4 bases and J lost 8; bases outside the gene matches: 6. Per the germline V gene, CDR1 is SGHAT and CDR2 is FQNNGV. The CDR3 coding sequence is TGTGCCAGCAGCTCGGACAGGGCAAGAGGCTACACCTTC. It encodes CASSSDRARGYTF.

This clonotype has a count of ten or more. The chain uses TRBV6-6 and TRBJ2-7; the match to TRBD1 covers 7 bases. The CDR3 contains 13 residues. CDR1 and CDR2 (germline): MNHNY, SVGAGI (reference sequence). V shed 10 bases, J shed 3 bases, and the junction held 9 bases outside the gene matches. Here the CDR3 DNA reads TGTGCCACCTGGGACAGTTTAGTCTACGAGCAGTACTTC. Its translation: CATWDSLVYEQYF.

There are many counts of this clonotype. CDR3 amino acids: CSARVGGPLHF. The CDR3 DNA sequence: TGCAGTGCTAGAGTGGGTGGTCCCCTCCACTTT. This chain uses TRBV20-1 with TRBJ1-6; no firm D call. There are 11 residues in the CDR3. Germline V lookup: CDR1 DFQATT, CDR2 SNEGSKA (reference sequence). The V gene lost 1 base and the J gene lost 13 bases, with 8 bases spanning the gap.

Within the sample, this clonotype is medium-sized. One junction end does not reproduce the germline sequence, and a read error may be involved. CDR3 loop: CASRDGLPNQETQYF. CDR3 coding DNA: TGTGCCAGCAGGGACGGACTCCCAAACCAGGAGACCCAGTACTTC. The genes are TRBV5-4 and TRBJ2-5, with D perhaps matching TRBD2 (5 bases). This CDR3 has 15 residues. From germline, CDR1 is SGHNT and CDR2 YYREEE (reference sequence).